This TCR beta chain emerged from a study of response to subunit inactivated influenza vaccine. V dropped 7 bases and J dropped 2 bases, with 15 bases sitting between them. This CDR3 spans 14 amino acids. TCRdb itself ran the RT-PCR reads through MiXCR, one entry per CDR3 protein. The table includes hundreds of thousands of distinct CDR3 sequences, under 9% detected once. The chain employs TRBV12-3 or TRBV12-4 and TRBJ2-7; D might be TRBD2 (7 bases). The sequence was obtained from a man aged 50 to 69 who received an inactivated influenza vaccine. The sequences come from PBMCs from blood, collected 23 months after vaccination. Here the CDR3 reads CASTKRGAAYEQYF. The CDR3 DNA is TGTGCCAGCACCAAACGGGGGGCCGCCTACGAGCAGTACTTC.